A selection of T cell receptor beta chains follows, all from one sample in a study of cytomegalovirus exposure and HLA in healthy donors. Data came from immunoSEQ multiplex PCR; TCRdb stores just in-frame clones and leaves some out. The profile shows 150,000 to 200,000 clones, about 77% of them singletons. The sequencing sample was made of PBMCs. Source of these receptors: a man aged 55 to 70 in good health and CMV-seronegative. Each CDR3 is given with its conserved first and last residue. A D gene is named only where the DNA matches it firmly. Clone size is shown for a subset of rows, as once, few, many or a class of expanded clone.

TRBJ1-2 TRBV2 - - CASIPGSGGYTF TGTGCCAGCATTCCCGGATCGGGGGGCTACACCTTC
TRBJ2-3 TRBV25-1 TRBD2 - CASDSGGESDTQYF TGTGCCAGTGACAGCGGGGGGGAGTCAGATACGCAGTATTTT
TRBJ2-2 TRBV6-6 - - CASHRPNTGELFF TGTGCCAGCCACAGACCGAACACCGGGGAGCTGTTTTTT
TRBJ2-7 TRBV27 - once CASSPLSGAYEQYF TGTGCCAGCAGCCCCTTAAGCGGAGCCTACGAGCAGTACTTC
TRBJ2-1 TRBV6-1 TRBD1 - CASSDRGFTYNEQFF TGTGCCAGCAGCGACAGGGGATTTACCTACAATGAGCAGTTCTTC
TRBJ2-7 TRBV30 TRBD2 - CAWSTSGAYEQYF TGTGCCTGGAGTACTAGCGGCGCCTACGAGCAGTACTTC
TRBJ2-7 TRBV19 - - CASSIGRGGSYEQYF TGTGCCAGTAGTATAGGCAGGGGCGGGTCCTACGAGCAGTACTTC
TRBJ1-2 TRBV28 - - CASSTTGNYGYTF TGTGCCAGTAGTACGACAGGCAACTATGGCTACACCTTC
TRBJ1-2 TRBV2 - - CASNRDYGYTF TGTGCCAGCAACCGGGACTATGGCTACACCTTC
TRBJ2-1 TRBV25-1 TRBD2 - CASSVAGAGGSTEQFF TGTGCCAGCAGTGTGGCGGGGGCGGGGGGTTCGACTGAGCAGTTCTTC
TRBJ2-3 TRBV28 TRBD2 - CASKLAGVTDTQYF TGTGCCAGCAAACTAGCGGGGGTCACAGATACGCAGTATTTT
TRBJ2-7 TRBV6-5 - - CASRREAGNYEQYF TGTGCCAGCAGAAGGGAGGCGGGGAACTACGAGCAGTACTTC
TRBJ2-1 TRBV15 - - CATSSGTLRNEQFF TGTGCCACCAGCTCCGGGACTCTTAGGAATGAGCAGTTCTTC